One sample yielded the 2 T cell receptor beta chains listed below, sequenced in a study of blood T cell repertoires in COVID-19. Profiling relied on immunoSEQ multiplex PCR, and the TCRdb table lists in-frame clones only, not all of them. The table lists about 160,000 clones, less than 90% of them singletons. Sequencing was performed on peripheral blood. The receptors originated from an older woman with acute or convalescent COVID-19.

The chain combines TRBV7-2 with TRBJ2-7, with 7 nucleotides matching TRBD1. V lost 5 bases to trimming and J lost 6 bases; unmatched junction nucleotides: 10. The CDR3 has 14 residues. Germline assignment: CDR1 SGHTA and CDR2 FQGNSA. CDR3 in amino acids: CASSGATGLAEQYF. The CDR3, as DNA: TGTGCCAGCAGCGGAGCGACAGGGTTGGCCGAGCAGTACTTC.

The gene calls are TRBV4-3 and TRBJ1-4, with D uncertain. CDR3 length equals 13 residues. Germline V CDR1 and CDR2: LGHNA, YSLEER. V lost 1 base, J lost 4 bases, and 4 bases lay in between. The CDR3 DNA is TGCGCCAGCAGCCAAGGCTATAATGAAAAACTGTTTTTT. Protein sequence: CASSQGYNEKLFF.